The clone carrying this T cell receptor (beta chain) was seen at least ten times. The data were taken from a study of cytomegalovirus exposure and HLA in healthy donors. The V and J ends lost 2 bases and 4 bases, in that order; junction bases with no gene match: 5. The CDR3 runs 14 residues. The germline gives CDR1 MNHEY, CDR2 SMNVEV (reference sequence). PCR primers comprised 60 Vbeta and 13 Jbeta primers. In the authors' methods: Unique TCR beta chains numbered 60 million to 100 million in a later analysis, with around 11 million shared. Profiled with immunoSEQ multiplex PCR; TCRdb holds only in-frame clones, not every one. V and J calls plus clone size are reproduced from that table; the DNA served to infer D and trimming. The sample lists about 170,000 clones, around 86% seen once, with approximately 2.4% in the top ten.

Sample: PBMCs. The chain uses TRBV27 and TRBJ2-7, with 7 bases lining up with TRBD1. This sequence was found in a male donor in good health and CMV-seronegative. The chain's CDR3 is CASSLRFRGYEQYF. The CDR3 DNA follows: TGTGCCAGCAGTTTAAGGTTCAGGGGGTACGAGCAGTACTTC.